This T cell receptor (beta chain) was sequenced during a study of T-cell reconstitution after alpha-beta-depleted transplantation in children. In the case of this clonotype: Its antigen remains unknown.

This CDR3 has 15 residues. Unmatched junction bases numbered 7, after V lost 4 bases and J lost 3 bases. Germline V gene data show CDR1 as SGHTA and CDR2 as FQGTGA. Study outcomes and limitations: T-cell numbers and diversity, one year after transplant, stemmed largely from T cells that were newly produced. Reportedly, roughly two months post-transplant, alpha-beta T cells arose from several hundred expanded graft clones. Certain patients had high TCRbeta diversity at day 60, and it came from recipient T cells and thymic progenitors that survived.

Preparation of the TCRbeta library used unique molecular identifiers. TCRdb redid the calling of the PCR reads with MiXCR, one entry per CDR3 protein. This table has fewer than 1 million distinct CDR3 sequences, around 15% appearing once. The chain recombines TRBV7-3 with TRBJ2-3, with 7 bases lining up with TRBD1. The material was PBMCs, mostly from graft donor cells, obtained 360 days after TCRalphabeta/CD19-depleted stem cell transplant. This sequence originates from a male patient younger than 18 who had a stem cell transplant for acute lymphoblastic leukemia, so the T cells may come from the graft donor. In nucleotides, the CDR3 is TGTGCCAGCAGCTCCCGGACAGGAACAACAGATACGCAGTATTTT. Residues: CASSSRTGTTDTQYF.